The clone carrying this TCR beta chain was found once. Methods used by the authors: Amplification of reference gene primers was used by the study to estimate nucleated cell counts. Sequenced by immunoSEQ multiplex PCR; TCRdb stores in-frame clones only, minus some. The V and J calls and clone size were taken over from that table, and D and trimming were inferred from the DNA. Here the sample spans fewer than 150,000 clones, around nine tenths being singletons. This entry comes from a study of blood T cell repertoires in COVID-19. In the study overall: COVID-19 samples collected from the United States, Italy and Spain covered acute and convalescent phases. Nucleic acid was either cDNA or gDNA, and it came from T cells, B-cell-depleted T cells, or PBMCs.

There are 15 residues in the CDR3. Germline V gives CDR1 MDHEN, CDR2 SYDVKM. With V trimmed by 3 bases and J by 0 bases, 3 bases remained unmatched. The clonotype comes from a woman aged 40 to 55 with acute or convalescent COVID-19. Sequencing was done on a sample of peripheral blood. The chain combines TRBV28 with TRBJ2-7; 9 bases align to TRBD2. This CDR3 reads CASSFETSGSYEQYF. The CDR3 DNA follows: TGTGCCAGCAGTTTTGAGACTAGCGGCTCCTACGAGCAGTACTTC.